Listed here are 18 T cell receptor beta chains from one sample, sequenced in a study of somatic mutations in cytotoxic T cells in rheumatoid arthritis. Clones were sequenced by immunoSEQ multiplex PCR, and TCRdb holds only the in-frame ones, with some missing. The sample lists roughly 14,000 clones, around nine tenths occurring once. The source material was CD4+ T cells sorted from blood. These receptors all come from a man in his sixties or seventies with rheumatoid arthritis.

V gene TRBV5-5 combines with J gene TRBJ2-7; D possibly corresponds to TRBD1 (5 bases). With 4 bases removed from V and 5 bases from J, the gap between germline ends came to 13 bases. Germline V CDR1 and CDR2: SGHKS, YYEKEE (reference sequence). The CDR3 extends over 13 amino acids. The CDR3 reads CASSKGADDEQYF. The CDR3 DNA reads TGTGCCAGCAGCAAAGGGGCCGACGACGAGCAGTACTTC.

The CDR3 region has the DNA TGTGCCAGTAGTATAGATCGTAGGACTAGCGGGAACACCGGGGAGCTGTTTTTT. Amino acids: CASSIDRRTSGNTGELFF. The chain employs TRBV19 and TRBJ2-2; 10 bases are shared with TRBD2. This CDR3 contains 18 residues. Losses at the gene ends were 0 bases for V and 1 base for J; bases not matched to a gene: 5. CDR1 LNHDA and CDR2 SQIVND come from the germline V gene (reference sequence).

The chain combines TRBV11-2 with TRBJ2-1; 8 bases match TRBD1. The germline V gene encodes CDR1 SGHAT and CDR2 FQNNGV. CDR3 length: 15 amino acids. The V segment lost 5 bases and the J segment 5 bases; nucleotides outside the gene matches: 8. In nucleotides, the CDR3 is TGTGCCAGCAGCAAGACAGGGGTTCTAAACAATGAGCAGTTCTTC. Translation: CASSKTGVLNNEQFF.

The rearrangement links TRBV18 to TRBJ2-5; TRBD1 matches at 9 bases. The CDR3 is 15 residues long. Trimming at V came to 2 bases and at J to 2 bases, leaving 3 bases not matched to a gene. Germline V gene lookup returns CDR1 KGHSH and CDR2 LQKENI. CDR3 residues: CASSPFGQGQETQYF. CDR3 coding DNA: TGTGCCAGCTCACCATTTGGACAGGGGCAAGAGACCCAGTACTTC.

The chain recombines TRBV19 with TRBJ2-4; TRBD1 aligns across 10 bases. The length of the CDR3 is 13 residues. The germline CDR1 and CDR2 sequences are LNHDA and SQIVND (reference sequence). V dropped 7 bases and J dropped 11; count of bases not matched to a gene: 8. The CDR3 coding sequence is TGTGCCAGTACCGACAGGGGGCATAGTTTTCAGTACTTC. Encoded protein: CASTDRGHSFQYF.

This clone occurred once. The rearrangement uses TRBV11-2 and TRBJ2-1, with 11 bases identical to TRBD2. The CDR3 is 15 amino acids. V trimming: 0 bases; J trimming: 10 bases; junction bases outside the gene matches: 5. The germline V gene encodes CDR1 SGHAT and CDR2 FQNNGV. The DNA for the CDR3 is TGTGCCAGCAGCTTAGAGGCTAGCGGGGGGCGGGAGCAGTTCTTC. Translated: CASSLEASGGREQFF.

The V gene is TRBV5-5, the J gene TRBJ1-1; D possibly corresponds to TRBD1 (6 bases). V was cut by 4 bases and J by 0 bases, with 13 bases left in between. The germline V gene has CDR1 SGHKS and CDR2 YYEKEE (reference sequence). The CDR3 runs to 15 residues. The CDR3 DNA sequence: TGTGCCAGCAGCACCAGGGGATTAGTGAACACTGAAGCTTTCTTT. Its protein product is CASSTRGLVNTEAFF.

This chain joins TRBV4-1 and TRBJ2-1, with D possibly TRBD1 on 5 matching bases. Germline CDR1 is MGHRA and CDR2 is YSYEKL. The ends were cut back, 3 bases at V and 0 bases at J, with 12 bases in the middle. This CDR3 has 16 amino acids. CDR3 sequence reads: CASSQDHRSSYNEQFF. Here the CDR3 DNA reads TGCGCCAGCAGCCAGGACCACAGGAGCTCCTACAATGAGCAGTTCTTC.

V is TRBV19 and J is TRBJ2-2; TRBD1 matches 9 bases. CDR1 LNHDA and CDR2 SQIVND come from the germline V gene (reference sequence). V was pared by 2 bases and J by 7 bases, with 8 bases of the junction left unmatched. The CDR3 runs 16 residues. CDR3 loop: CASSIPYRGQNGELFF. In nucleotides, the CDR3 is TGTGCCAGTAGTATACCGTACAGGGGGCAGAACGGGGAGCTGTTTTTT.

The V gene is TRBV9, the J gene TRBJ2-1, with TRBD2 matching 8 bases. Germline CDR1 reads SGDLS; CDR2 reads YYNGEE. The V gene end was trimmed by 0 bases and the J gene end by 2 bases; junction bases not matched to a gene: 10. CDR3 length equals 18 residues. CDR3 in amino acids: CASSVGLGGRITYNEQFF. CDR3 sequence (DNA): TGTGCCAGCAGCGTAGGGCTAGGCGGGAGGATCACCTACAATGAGCAGTTCTTC. The variable domain in full, with the rest retrieved from reference TRBV9 and TRBJ2-1, is DSGVTQTPKHLITATGQRVTLRCSPRSGDLSVYWYQQSLDQGLQFLIQYYNGEERAKGNILERFSAQQFPDLHSELNLSSLELGDSALYFCASSVGLGGRITYNEQFFGPGTRLTVL.

The chain combines TRBV6-1 with TRBJ1-2, with D possibly TRBD1 on 5 matching bases. V lost 5 bases and J lost 4, with 8 bases in between. The length of the CDR3 is 12 residues. Germline lookup yields CDR1 MNHNS and CDR2 SASEGT. CDR3 coding DNA: TGTGCCAGCAGTCAGGGCCTCTATGGCTACACCTTC. It encodes CASSQGLYGYTF.

The chain employs TRBV14 and TRBJ2-1; 8 positions agree with TRBD2. Germline trimming cut 1 base from V and 9 bases from J; bases unmatched to any gene: 8. The CDR3 covers 15 residues. CDR1 is SGHDN, CDR2 FVKESK, per germline. The CDR3 protein is CASSQVRGGRIEQFF. In DNA, the CDR3 is TGTGCCAGCAGCCAAGTACGGGGGGGCCGTATTGAGCAGTTCTTC.

CDR3 region: CASSPTRFNEQFF. DNA for the CDR3: TGTGCCAGCAGCCCGACTAGGTTCAATGAGCAGTTCTTC. This chain connects TRBV6-4 to TRBJ2-1; TRBD2 is a possible D gene (6 bases). This CDR3 spans 13 amino acids. Looked up from germline, CDR1 is MRHNA and CDR2 is SNTAGT. V dropped 6 bases and J dropped 6 bases, with 12 bases sitting between them.

The gene calls are TRBV28 and TRBJ1-2; 9 bases align to TRBD1. The trim removed 4 bases at V and 7 bases at J, leaving 4 bases unmatched. CDR1 and CDR2 (germline): MDHEN, SYDVKM. CDR3 length: 13 amino acids. The CDR3 loop reads CASSSTGGFGYTF. In DNA, the CDR3 is TGTGCCAGCAGTTCAACAGGGGGCTTTGGCTACACCTTC.

Comment on this clone: The same CDR3 also results from other DNA sequences found in this sample. This chain links TRBV5-1 with TRBJ1-2; tentative D call: TRBD1 (5 bases). Between the trimmed V and J ends, which lost 0 bases and 2 bases, there was a span of 14 bases. CDR3 size: 16 residues. Germline CDR1 and CDR2: SGHRS and YFSETQ. The CDR3: CASSLAPRGMNYGYTF. The CDR3 DNA is TGCGCCAGCAGCTTGGCCCCCCGGGGGATGAACTATGGCTACACCTTC.

V is TRBV28 and J is TRBJ2-7; D is perhaps TRBD2 (6 bases). From germline, CDR1 is MDHEN and CDR2 SYDVKM. CDR3 length: 12 amino acids. Deletions cut 8 bases from V and 3 bases from J, with 11 bases between. The CDR3 region is CASPGSDYEQYF. In nucleotides, the CDR3 is TGTGCCAGCCCCGGGAGCGACTACGAGCAGTACTTC.

V usage is TRBV11-2 and J usage is TRBJ2-1; 7 bases are a match to TRBD1. The CDR3 runs 14 residues. Trimming cost V 2 bases and J 8 bases; bases outside gene matches: 6. The V gene's germline CDR1 is SGHAT and CDR2 FQNNGV. This CDR3 reads CASSLSRGNDEQFF. DNA of the CDR3: TGTGCCAGCAGCTTAAGCAGGGGGAACGATGAGCAGTTCTTC.

This clone was seen only once. The V gene is TRBV6-1, the J gene TRBJ2-1, with 10 bases lining up with TRBD2. Germline assignment: CDR1 MNHNS and CDR2 SASEGT. CDR3 length: 16 amino acids. J gave up 3 bases and V 3 bases, and 5 bases lay outside the gene matches. CDR3 nucleotide sequence: TGTGCCAGCAGTGACCTCAGGACTAGCGGCTACAATGAGCAGTTCTTC. The encoded protein is CASSDLRTSGYNEQFF.